The next 32 T cell receptor beta chains were all read from a single sample in a study of cytomegalovirus exposure and HLA in healthy donors. Primers included in the PCR were 60 Vbeta and 13 Jbeta primers. TCRdb keeps only in-frame clones here, not all; method: immunoSEQ multiplex PCR. The sample table includes about 200,000 clones. Sequenced: PBMCs. Receptor source: a girl aged 2-15 years in good health and CMV-seropositive.

The chain uses TRBV7-8 and TRBJ2-3, with TRBD2 identical over 7 bases. V shed 4 bases and J 0 bases; nucleotides not matched to a gene: 4. Germline V CDR1 and CDR2: SGHVS, FQNEAQ. CDR3 size: 15 residues. The CDR3 region has the DNA TGTGCCAGCAGCTACGCTAGCGGTAGCACAGATACGCAGTATTTT. This encodes CASSYASGSTDTQYF.

The chain combines TRBV5-4 with TRBJ2-2; D ambiguous. V was pared by 2 bases and J by 7 bases, with 15 bases between. The CDR3 loop spans 15 amino acids. Germline-derived CDR1 and CDR2 are SGHNT and YYREEE (reference sequence). Written as DNA, the CDR3 is TGTGCCAGCAGCTTCGGGTCCCAGCTGAACGGGGAGCTGTTTTTT. This sequence encodes CASSFGSQLNGELFF.

This chain joins TRBV28 and TRBJ1-1; D might be TRBD1 (5 bases). Trimming shortened V by 5 bases and J by 10 bases, and 23 bases separated the two germline ends. The length of the CDR3 is 15 residues. Germline CDR1 reads MDHEN; CDR2 reads SYDVKM. The CDR3 DNA reads TGTGCCAGCAGTATCGGGGGGGATCTAAATTGGGGAGCTTTCTTT. Encoded protein: CASSIGGDLNWGAFF. The full variable domain, with the rest looked up from reference TRBV28 and TRBJ1-1, is DVKVTQSSRYLVKRTGEKVFLECVQDMDHENMFWYRQDPGLGLRLIYFSYDVKMKEKGDIPEGYSVSREKKERFSLILESASTNQTSMYLCASSIGGDLNWGAFFGQGTRLTVV.

V gene TRBV18 combines with J gene TRBJ1-1, with 7 bases that match TRBD1. Germline-derived CDR1 and CDR2 are KGHSH and LQKENI. The V gene end was trimmed by 3 bases and the J gene end by 4 bases; junction bases not matched to a gene: 8. This CDR3 is 15 amino acids long. The CDR3 protein is CASSPGTDEVTEAFF. The CDR3, as DNA: TGTGCCAGCTCACCCGGGACAGACGAGGTCACTGAAGCTTTCTTT.

This chain links TRBV7-6 with TRBJ2-7, with D unclear. V dropped 4 bases and J dropped 2 bases, with 9 bases sitting between them. The CDR3 spans 13 residues. Germline CDR1 SGHVS, CDR2 FNYEAQ. The CDR3 DNA sequence: TGTGCCAGCAGCTCCCCTCCTGCCTACGAGCAGTACTTC. Its translation is CASSSPPAYEQYF.

The genes are TRBV28 and TRBJ2-7; 10 bases line up with TRBD2. This CDR3 has 17 amino acids. CDR1 is MDHEN and CDR2 is SYDVKM in the germline V gene. The ends lost 2 bases at V and 7 bases at J; junction bases unmatched: 14. CDR3: CASSLGPGIAGGGEQYF. The CDR3 nucleotides are TGTGCCAGCAGTTTAGGTCCGGGGATAGCGGGAGGTGGGGAGCAGTACTTC.

The gene calls are TRBV27 and TRBJ2-1; 10 bases fit TRBD2. The V and J ends lost 3 bases and 9 bases, in that order; junction bases with no gene match: 14. The germline gives CDR1 MNHEY, CDR2 SMNVEV (reference sequence). The CDR3 is made up of 17 amino acids. For the CDR3, the DNA is TGTGCCAGCAGTTTCCTTCCCCTAGCGGGAGTGGGGGTTGAGCAGTTCTTC. It specifies CASSFLPLAGVGVEQFF.

As to this clone: Here the CDR3 omits its conserved ending phenylalanine or tryptophan, so a read error is the likely source. This chain joins TRBV5-6 and TRBJ2-7, with 9 bases identical to TRBD1. J was trimmed by 6 bases and V by 4 bases; bases with no gene match: 11. CDR1 SGHDT and CDR2 YYEEEE come from the germline V gene. The CDR3 runs to 15 residues. Here the CDR3 DNA reads TGTGCCAGCAGCGGATGGACGGGACAGGGAGGCGAGCAGTACTCC. This gives the protein CASSGWTGQGGEQYS.

The chain's CDR3 is CASSDLAGVVNTQYF. In nucleotides, the CDR3 is TGTGCCAGCAGTGATCTAGCGGGAGTGGTGAATACGCAGTATTTT. The V gene is TRBV6-1, the J gene TRBJ2-3; TRBD2 matches at 10 bases. J gave up 7 bases and V 3 bases, and 7 bases lay outside the gene matches. The CDR3 sequence is 15 residues long. CDR1 is MNHNS and CDR2 is SASEGT in the germline V gene.

The V and J genes are TRBV6-1 and TRBJ2-7; 8 nucleotides agree with TRBD1. The V and J ends lost 3 bases and 2 bases, in that order; junction bases with no gene match: 6. This CDR3 comprises 15 residues. Germline assignment: CDR1 MNHNS and CDR2 SASEGT. Written as DNA, the CDR3 is TGTGCCAGCAGTGAGGGCCGGACAGGGACCTACGAGCAGTACTTC. Protein sequence: CASSEGRTGTYEQYF.

This sequence joins TRBV28 and TRBJ2-3, with 10 bases matching TRBD2. V lost 4 bases to trimming and J lost 14 bases; unmatched junction nucleotides: 9. This CDR3 spans 13 amino acids. Germline CDR1 reads MDHEN; CDR2 reads SYDVKM. The DNA for the CDR3 is TGTGCCAGCAGTTCTCCTGGGCTAGCGGGAGTGTATTTT. Translating gives CASSSPGLAGVYF.

The gene calls are TRBV29-1 and TRBJ2-3; the match to TRBD2 covers 13 bases. Germline values: CDR1 SQVTM, CDR2 ANQGSEA. J was trimmed by 2 bases and V by 6 bases; bases with no gene match: 8. The CDR3 sequence is 16 residues long. The CDR3 loop reads CSVTSGREGPTDTQYF. The DNA for the CDR3 is TGCAGCGTAACTAGCGGGAGGGAGGGGCCCACAGATACGCAGTATTTT.

CDR3 nucleotide sequence: TGTGCCAGCAGCTTAGAACCGGGAGGGCCGAACACCGGGGAGCTGTTTTTT. It specifies CASSLEPGGPNTGELFF. This rearrangement joins TRBV7-2 to TRBJ2-2, with TRBD2 identical over 8 bases. Losses at the gene ends were 1 base for V and 0 bases for J; bases not matched to a gene: 4. The CDR3 sequence is 17 residues long. Germline assignment: CDR1 SGHTA and CDR2 FQGNSA.

This chain joins TRBV2 and TRBJ2-7, with D tentatively TRBD2 (5 bases). The CDR3 consists of 16 residues. The germline V gene has CDR1 SNHLY and CDR2 FYNNEI. Trimming took 2 bases from V and 2 from J, leaving 16 bases between them. In DNA, the CDR3 is TGTGCCAGCAGTGAAACGTATACGGGGAAGGCCTACGAGCAGTACTTC. It specifies CASSETYTGKAYEQYF.

The rearrangement links TRBV4-1 to TRBJ2-2, with 9 bases aligning to TRBD2. This CDR3 is built from 19 residues. Germline CDR1 MGHRA, CDR2 YSYEKL. The V and J ends lost 0 bases and 1 base, in that order; junction bases with no gene match: 9. The CDR3 loop reads CASSQDPMLTSGNTGELFF. The DNA for the CDR3 is TGCGCCAGCAGCCAAGATCCCATGCTGACTAGCGGGAACACCGGGGAGCTGTTTTTT.

CDR3 coding DNA: TGTGCCAGCAGTCCTAGGGGACTCGCCGGGAGTAATGAGCAGTTCTTC. Protein product: CASSPRGLAGSNEQFF. The rearrangement links TRBV27 to TRBJ2-1, with D tentatively TRBD2 (6 bases). The CDR3 sequence is 16 residues long. V lost 5 bases and J 7 bases, leaving 21 bases between the germline ends. The germline V gene encodes CDR1 MNHEY and CDR2 SMNVEV (reference sequence).

This chain connects TRBV28 to TRBJ1-5, with TRBD1 as a possible D gene (5 bases). Trimming left V 3 bases short and J 3 bases short, with 15 bases between. The V gene's germline CDR1 is MDHEN and CDR2 SYDVKM. The CDR3 is 16 amino acids. The CDR3 DNA reads TGTGCCAGCAGTTTCGGGGGGAACCTTTCCAATCAGCCCCAGCATTTT. Amino acid sequence: CASSFGGNLSNQPQHF.

The rearrangement joins TRBV27 to TRBJ2-2, with D possibly TRBD1 on 5 matching bases. CDR1 and CDR2 from the germline V gene are MNHEY and SMNVEV (reference sequence). The CDR3 loop spans 13 amino acids. Trimming stripped 10 bases from V and 6 bases from J, with 15 bases between. The CDR3 here is CATGRVSAGELFF. The CDR3 DNA reads TGTGCCACAGGCAGGGTTTCTGCCGGGGAGCTGTTTTTT.

J is TRBJ2-3 and V is TRBV6-1; D possibly corresponds to TRBD1 (8 bases). CDR1 is MNHNS and CDR2 is SASEGT in the germline V gene. Between the trimmed V and J ends, which lost 2 bases and 14 bases, there was a span of 14 bases. The length of the CDR3 is 12 residues. The DNA for the CDR3 is TGTGCCAGCAGTGAACAGGGGGCGGGGGTGTATTTT. It yields the protein CASSEQGAGVYF.

The gene calls are TRBV7-8 and TRBJ1-4, with 7 bases identical to TRBD1. CDR3 length: 15 residues. Trimming cost V 5 bases and J 3 bases; bases outside gene matches: 6. The germline V gene has CDR1 SGHVS and CDR2 FQNEAQ. The CDR3 loop reads CASSPTGEANEKLFF. CDR3 nucleotide sequence: TGTGCCAGCAGCCCAACAGGGGAGGCTAATGAAAAACTGTTTTTT.

V usage is TRBV18 and J usage is TRBJ2-2, with a weak D call TRBD1 (6 bases). CDR3 length: 18 residues. V was shortened by 1 base and J by 0 bases, with 15 bases between the two germline ends. The germline gives CDR1 KGHSH, CDR2 LQKENI. CDR3 sequence (DNA): TGTGCCAGCTCACCACGGGCCGCCGGGACAACGAACACCGGGGAGCTGTTTTTT. This encodes CASSPRAAGTTNTGELFF.

V is TRBV7-2 and J is TRBJ2-3; TRBD1 aligns across 9 bases. The ends lost 5 bases at V and 4 bases at J; junction bases unmatched: 7. Germline values: CDR1 SGHTA, CDR2 FQGNSA. The CDR3 is 15 amino acids. CDR3 bases: TGTGCCAGCAGCCCGGGACAGGGTGAGGCAGATACGCAGTATTTT. It codes for CASSPGQGEADTQYF. The full variable domain, in which reference TRBV7-2 and TRBJ2-3 provide the parts outside the CDR3, is GAGVSQSPSNKVTEKGKDVELRCDPISGHTALYWYRQSLGQGLEFLIYFQGNSAPDKSGLPSDRFSAERTGGSVSTLTIQRTQQEDSAVYLCASSPGQGEADTQYFGPGTRLTVL.

J is TRBJ1-3 and V is TRBV6-1, with no clear D. V was pared by 4 bases and J by 0 bases, with 7 bases between. Per the germline V gene, CDR1 is MNHNS and CDR2 is SASEGT. There are 14 residues in the CDR3. Here the CDR3 reads CASSAPRSGNTIYF. The CDR3 DNA follows: TGTGCCAGCAGTGCCCCCCGCTCTGGAAACACCATATATTTT.

This chain links TRBV28 with TRBJ2-5, with 14 bases identical to TRBD2. The V and J ends lost 6 bases and 5 bases, in that order; junction bases with no gene match: 5. Germline V gives CDR1 MDHEN, CDR2 SYDVKM. The CDR3 is 15 residues long. CDR3 region: CASSRTSGRSETQYF. DNA for the CDR3: TGTGCCAGCAGCCGGACTAGCGGGAGGTCGGAGACCCAGTACTTC.

The rearrangement joins TRBV10-2 to TRBJ1-2; D gene unclear. V gave up 3 bases and J gave up 9 bases, with 23 bases separating them. The CDR3 runs 16 residues. The germline V gene encodes CDR1 WSHSY and CDR2 SAAADI. The CDR3 loop is CASSDEVLKPRVSYTF. Here the CDR3 DNA reads TGCGCCAGCAGTGATGAGGTGCTTAAGCCGCGGGTGAGCTACACCTTC.

This chain links TRBV7-9 with TRBJ1-4, with no clear D. V was cut by 1 base and J by 10 bases, with 4 bases left in between. This CDR3 comprises 11 residues. CDR1 and CDR2 (germline): SEHNR, FQNEAQ (reference sequence). This CDR3 is CASSLDTKLFF. Written as DNA, the CDR3 is TGTGCCAGCAGCTTAGACACAAAACTGTTTTTT.

This sequence joins TRBV6-1 and TRBJ2-3; a possible D gene is TRBD2 (6 bases). V was clipped by 8 bases and J by 0 bases, with 9 bases between them. The CDR3 is 13 residues long. Germline V gene lookup returns CDR1 MNHNS and CDR2 SASEGT. The CDR3 DNA is TGTGCCAGCGTCGCGGGGAGCACAGATACGCAGTATTTT. Its translation is CASVAGSTDTQYF.

The V call is TRBV7-6, the J call TRBJ2-6, with D maybe TRBD2 (5 bases). V was pared by 5 bases and J by 2 bases, with 19 bases between. The germline V gene encodes CDR1 SGHVS and CDR2 FNYEAQ. This CDR3 spans 18 amino acids. CDR3 sequence reads: CASSRGLDRQAGANVLTF. The CDR3 region has the DNA TGTGCCAGCAGCCGCGGGTTGGACCGGCAGGCTGGGGCCAACGTCCTGACTTTC.

This chain connects TRBV27 to TRBJ1-5; 7 nucleotides align to TRBD1. Unmatched junction bases numbered 8, after V lost 6 bases and J lost 0 bases. The germline gives CDR1 MNHEY, CDR2 SMNVEV (reference sequence). There are 16 residues in the CDR3. This CDR3 reads CASSISGGYSNQPQHF. For the CDR3, the DNA is TGTGCCAGCAGCATTTCAGGGGGATATAGCAATCAGCCCCAGCATTTT.

The chain combines TRBV29-1 with TRBJ1-4; D is unresolved. V lost 4 bases and J 5 bases, leaving 5 bases between the germline ends. CDR3 length: 11 residues. The germline V gene encodes CDR1 SQVTM and CDR2 ANQGSEA. The CDR3, as DNA: TGCAGCGTTGTTCAGAATGAAAAACTGTTTTTT. As protein: CSVVQNEKLFF.

The rearrangement links TRBV5-1 to TRBJ2-2, with TRBD2 identical over 11 bases. The ends lost 4 bases at V and 5 bases at J; junction bases unmatched: 10. Germline V lookup: CDR1 SGHRS, CDR2 YFSETQ. The CDR3 length is 17 residues. The CDR3 reads CASSPLAGGDGTGELFF. CDR3 DNA: TGCGCCAGCAGCCCCTTAGCGGGAGGGGATGGAACCGGGGAGCTGTTTTTT.

For the CDR3, the DNA is TGTGCCAGCAGCGTAGGATCGGGAAATGGCGGGGAGCTGTTTTTT. Translation: CASSVGSGNGGELFF. The J gene is TRBJ2-2, the V gene TRBV9, with a weak D call TRBD2 (5 bases). The CDR3 extends over 15 amino acids. Between the trimmed V and J ends, which lost 0 bases and 7 bases, there was a span of 13 bases. Per the germline V gene, CDR1 is SGDLS and CDR2 is YYNGEE. The full variable domain, completed using reference TRBV9 and TRBJ2-2, is DSGVTQTPKHLITATGQRVTLRCSPRSGDLSVYWYQQSLDQGLQFLIQYYNGEERAKGNILERFSAQQFPDLHSELNLSSLELGDSALYFCASSVGSGNGGELFFGEGSRLTVL.